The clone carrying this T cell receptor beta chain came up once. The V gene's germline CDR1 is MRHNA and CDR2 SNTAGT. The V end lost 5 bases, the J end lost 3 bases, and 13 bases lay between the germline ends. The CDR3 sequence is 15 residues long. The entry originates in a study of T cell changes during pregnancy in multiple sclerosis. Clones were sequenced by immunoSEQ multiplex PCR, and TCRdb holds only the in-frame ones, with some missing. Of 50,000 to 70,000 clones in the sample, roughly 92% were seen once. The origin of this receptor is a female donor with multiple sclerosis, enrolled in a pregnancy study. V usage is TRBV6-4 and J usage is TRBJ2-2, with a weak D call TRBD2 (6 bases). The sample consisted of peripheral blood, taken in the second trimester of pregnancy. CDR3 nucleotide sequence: TGTGCCAGCAGTCGAGACGGGACTGACACCGGGGAGCTGTTTTTT. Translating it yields CASSRDGTDTGELFF.